A selection of T cell receptor beta chains follows, all from one sample in a study of siplizumab effects on memory and regulatory T cells. Clones were read by immunoSEQ multiplex PCR, and TCRdb kept only the in-frame ones, dropping some. Here the sample spans some 96,000 clones, around 90% being singletons. Sequenced input: CD4+ T cells sorted from blood. The receptors stem from a human donor in good health. CDR3s include the opening cysteine and the closing phenylalanine or tryptophan. The order of the fields is J gene, D gene, V gene, clone size, CDR3 DNA, CDR3 protein. D genes are given only for firm matches. Not all rows give a size; the values are once, few, many and, for expanded clones, a class.

>TRBJ1-1|.|TRBV7-3|once
TGTGCCAGCAGCTTATATGGGAACACTGAAGCTTTCTTT
CASSLYGNTEAFF
>TRBJ2-2|.|TRBV19|.
TGTGCCAGCGCCGGGGACACGCCGAACACCGGGGAGCTGTTTTTT
CASAGDTPNTGELFF
>TRBJ1-2|.|TRBV10-3|few
TGTGCCATCAGCGGAACAGGGTCCCACGGCTACACCTTC
CAISGTGSHGYTF
>TRBJ1-2|.|TRBV28|.
TGTGCCAGCACCACACGATTTGGCTACACCTTC
CASTTRFGYTF
>TRBJ1-5|.|TRBV28|few
TGTGCCAGCAGTTTAAAGCTTATTGGCGGGCTTAGCAATCAGCCCCAGCATTTT
CASSLKLIGGLSNQPQHF
>TRBJ1-2|.|TRBV28|few
TGTGCCAGCAGTCGCCACCAGGGCTACACCTTC
CASSRHQGYTF
>TRBJ2-3|TRBD2|TRBV28|.
TGTGCCAGCAGTTCGAAGAGGACTAGCGGGGGGCTGCGGGATACGCAGTATTTT
CASSSKRTSGGLRDTQYF
>TRBJ2-3|TRBD2|TRBV5-1|.
TGCGCCAGCAGCAAGAAGGCGGGGGGGCCCGATACGCAGTATTTT
CASSKKAGGPDTQYF
>TRBJ2-3|.|TRBV6-5|.
TGTGCCAGCAGTTACTCGAAGACGACTGGGGATACGCAGTATTTT
CASSYSKTTGDTQYF
>TRBJ1-4|.|TRBV21-1|.
TGTGCCAGCAGCAAAGTAGGGGACAGGGGAGCCCAATGGGAAAAACTGTTTTTT
CASSKVGDRGAQWEKLFF
>TRBJ2-3|.|TRBV5-1|.
TGCGCCAGCAGCCTGGAGAGGGGGACAGATACGCAGTATTTT
CASSLERGTDTQYF
>TRBJ1-6|TRBD1|TRBV5-5|.
TGTGCCAGCAGCTTGATGCAGGGGGACTCACACAGGGGAGGTTCACCCCTCCACTTT
CASSLMQGDSHRGGSPLHF
>TRBJ1-6|.|TRBV5-1|.
TGCGCCAGCAGCTTGGGAGGGGAGTCCTATAATTCACCCCTCCACTTT
CASSLGGESYNSPLHF
>TRBJ2-7|.|TRBV28|.
TGTGCCAGCAGTTTACCCCCCTACGAGCAGTACTTC
CASSLPPYEQYF
>TRBJ2-5|TRBD2|TRBV5-1|.
TGCGCCAGCAGCTCAACTAGCGTCCAAGAGACCCAGTACTTC
CASSSTSVQETQYF
>TRBJ2-2|TRBD1|TRBV9|.
TGTGCCAGCAGGACAGGGGGTACCGGGGAGCTGTTTTTT
CASRTGGTGELFF
>TRBJ1-1|.|TRBV19|.
TGTGCCAGTAGTGGCGTCGGGGGCCTTGAAGCTTTCTTT
CASSGVGGLEAFF
>TRBJ1-5|.|TRBV19|.
TGTGCCAGTAGTAAGGGGTCGGTGGGTCAGCCCCAGCATTTT
CASSKGSVGQPQHF
>TRBJ2-3|TRBD2|TRBV7-6|once
TGTGCCAGCAGCCACCCCCGGGAGGGGCGGGAGGATACGCAGTATTTT
CASSHPREGREDTQYF
>TRBJ2-1|.|TRBV7-3|.
TGTGCCAGCAGCCAAGTTGGGTTAGGGGAACGCGAGCAGTTCTTC
CASSQVGLGEREQFF
>TRBJ2-5|.|TRBV10-3|.
TGTGCCATCAAGGGCCGCGGGGTTTCGGAGACCCAGTACTTC
CAIKGRGVSETQYF
>TRBJ2-7|.|TRBV7-2|.
TGTGCCAGCAGCTCCGGGGGTGGGCAGGGCTACGAGCAGTACTTC
CASSSGGGQGYEQYF
>TRBJ1-3|.|TRBV28|once
TGTGCCAGCAGAAAGACCGGAAACACCATATATTTT
CASRKTGNTIYF
>TRBJ1-3|.|TRBV4-1|.
TGCGCCAGCAGTGAGCTCGGGGGGGCCACTAACACCATATATTTT
CASSELGGATNTIYF
>TRBJ2-7|TRBD1|TRBV6-1|.
TGTGCCAGTTACAGGGGGACCTACGAGCAGTACTTC
CASYRGTYEQYF
>TRBJ2-3|.|TRBV6-5|.
TGTGCCAGCAGTTACTCGAGGGTCGCAGATACGCAGTATTTT
CASSYSRVADTQYF
>TRBJ2-3|TRBD2|TRBV4-2|.
TGTGCCAGCAGCCAGCAGACGGGTCGTGGGACTAGCGGGGGCCCTAGCACAGATACGCAGTATTTT
CASSQQTGRGTSGGPSTDTQYF
>TRBJ2-1|TRBD1|TRBV5-4|.
TGTGCCAGCAGCGACGGGACAGTTACGGTCAATGAGCAGTTCTTC
CASSDGTVTVNEQFF
>TRBJ2-7|.|TRBV6-5|.
TGTGCCAGCAGTTCCCGACTGAAGCAGTACTTC
CASSSRLKQYF